These T cell receptor beta chains were read from a single sample in a study of blood T cell repertoires in COVID-19. Assay used: immunoSEQ multiplex PCR; TCRdb lists only in-frame clones, some missing. The table has some 200,000 clones, approximately 80% seen once; the top ten hold less than 15%. The sequenced sample was peripheral blood. These receptors originate from a human donor in a cohort sampled during active COVID-19. Each CDR3 is given with its conserved first and last residue. The order of the fields is J gene, V gene, clone size, D gene, CDR3 DNA, CDR3 protein. The D gene is left open where the match is weak. Rows may omit the clone size; those that give it use once, few, many or a size class.

TRBJ1-1 TRBV7-9 once - TGTGCCAGCAGCTCTAGTACAGGGCCACAGAACACTGAAGCTTTCTTT CASSSSTGPQNTEAFF
TRBJ2-7 TRBV10-2 few TRBD2 TGCGCCAGCAGTGAGGCGGGAGGTCCCTACGAGCAGTACTTC CASSEAGGPYEQYF
TRBJ2-3 TRBV29-1 few TRBD1 TGCAGCGTCAGGGGGCTGAATACGCAGTATTTT CSVRGLNTQYF
TRBJ1-5 TRBV18 - TRBD1 TGTGCCAGCTCACCAGGGACAGGGGCTCAGCCCCAGCATTTT CASSPGTGAQPQHF
TRBJ2-5 TRBV5-1 - TRBD1 TGCGCCAGCAGTCACAGGGGGCAAGAGACCCAGTACTTC CASSHRGQETQYF
TRBJ1-2 TRBV2 - - TGTGCCAGCAGCGAGGTTTCTAACTATGGCTACACCTTC CASSEVSNYGYTF
TRBJ2-3 TRBV11-2 - - TGTGCCAGCAGCCCCGGTTATGATACGCAGTATTTT CASSPGYDTQYF
TRBJ2-1 TRBV4-1 - - TGCGCCAGCAGCCTTGAGGGAGTCCACTCCTACAATGAGCAGTTCTTC CASSLEGVHSYNEQFF
TRBJ2-1 TRBV6-5 - TRBD2 TGTGCCAGCAGTTACTCGGCGGGAGAGTCGCGTGAGCAGTTCTTC CASSYSAGESREQFF
TRBJ2-3 TRBV20-1 - - TGCAGTGCTAGTCGTGGGGCCGAACGCACAGATACGCAGTATTTT CSASRGAERTDTQYF
TRBJ1-1 TRBV6-6 - - TGTGCCAGCAGTTACTCGACAGTGAACACTGAAGCTTTCTTT CASSYSTVNTEAFF
TRBJ1-4 TRBV19 - - TGTGCCAGTAGTATAGGTCGGGGGATTAATGAAAAACTGTTTTTT CASSIGRGINEKLFF
TRBJ2-1 TRBV7-9 - TRBD2 TGTGCCAGCAGACCAGGAAGCGGGAGCTCCTACAATGAGCAGTTCTTC CASRPGSGSSYNEQFF
TRBJ2-7 TRBV24-1 - - TGTGCCACCAGTGATTTGACAGGGATGGACCACGAGCAGTACTTC CATSDLTGMDHEQYF
TRBJ2-2 TRBV5-1 once - TGCGCCAGCAGCTCAGGACAGCCGATAGGCCGGGAGCTGTTTTTT CASSSGQPIGRELFF
TRBJ2-7 TRBV5-1 - TRBD2 TGCGCCAGCAGCTTGGCCGGGGCTAGCGGGAGTTCTTACGAGCAGTACTTC CASSLAGASGSSYEQYF
TRBJ1-4 TRBV28 few - TGTGCCTACAGGGACACGACTTCCAAACTGTTTTTT CAYRDTTSKLFF
TRBJ1-4 TRBV7-9 - TRBD1 TGTGCCAGCAGCTTACTCGGGACAGGGTTTCGTGAAAAACTGTTTTTT CASSLLGTGFREKLFF
TRBJ1-5 TRBV2 - TRBD1 TGTGCCAGCAGTTCGGGACAGATTTATCAGCCCCAGCATTTT CASSSGQIYQPQHF
TRBJ2-1 TRBV24-1 - TRBD2 TGTGCCACCAGTGACCGGACTAGCGATTTTTACAATGAGCAGTTCTTC CATSDRTSDFYNEQFF
TRBJ2-5 TRBV11-1 - - TGTGCCAGCGGGCGGGGACCGGGCCAGACCCAGTACTTC CASGRGPGQTQYF
TRBJ2-6 TRBV28 - TRBD1 TGTGCCAGCAGTGCAGGGGGCTCTGGGGCCAACGTCCTGACTTTC CASSAGGSGANVLTF
TRBJ2-3 TRBV11-2 once - TGTGCCAGCAGCCCCAGGCTTAGCACAGATACGCAGTATTTT CASSPRLSTDTQYF
TRBJ2-1 TRBV7-8 - TRBD2 TGTGCCAGCAGCTTCGCTAGCGGGCTTTACAATGAGCAGTTCTTC CASSFASGLYNEQFF
TRBJ2-7 TRBV27 many TRBD2 TGTGCCAGCAGTTCTTGGGGGACTAGCAACTACGAGCAGTACTTC CASSSWGTSNYEQYF
TRBJ2-5 TRBV7-9 - - TGTGCCAGCAGCCCCTCTGGGTTAAACGGGAGCCCCCACTTC CASSPSGLNGSPHF
TRBJ2-7 TRBV29-1 - TRBD2 TGCAGCGTTGAAGGCGGGAGCGACGGCTACGAGCAGTACTTC CSVEGGSDGYEQYF
TRBJ2-7 TRBV13 - TRBD2 TGTGCCAGCAGCTTACTGCGGGAGGACAAGCAGTACTTC CASSLLREDKQYF
TRBJ2-3 TRBV27 - TRBD1 TGTGCCAGCAGTTTCTCGTTTTGGACAGGTGCCACAGATACGCAGTATTTT CASSFSFWTGATDTQYF
TRBJ2-4 TRBV7-9 - - TGTGCCAGCAGCTTAGTTCCAGCGTACCAAAACATTCAGTACTTC CASSLVPAYQNIQYF